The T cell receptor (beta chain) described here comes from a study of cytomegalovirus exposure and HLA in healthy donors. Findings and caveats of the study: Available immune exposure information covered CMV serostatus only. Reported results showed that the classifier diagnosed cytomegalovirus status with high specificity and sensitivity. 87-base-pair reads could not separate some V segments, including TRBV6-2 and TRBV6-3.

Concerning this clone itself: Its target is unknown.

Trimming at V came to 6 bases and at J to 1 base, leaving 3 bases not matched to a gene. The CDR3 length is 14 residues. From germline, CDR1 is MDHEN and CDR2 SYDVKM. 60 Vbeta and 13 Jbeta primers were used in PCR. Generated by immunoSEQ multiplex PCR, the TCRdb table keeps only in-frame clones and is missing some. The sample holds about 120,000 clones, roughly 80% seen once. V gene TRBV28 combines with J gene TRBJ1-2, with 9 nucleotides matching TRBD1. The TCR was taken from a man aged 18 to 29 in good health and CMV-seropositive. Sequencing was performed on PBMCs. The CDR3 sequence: CASRLTGGNYGYTF. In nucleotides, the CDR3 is TGTGCCAGCAGGCTGACAGGGGGTAACTATGGCTACACCTTC.